This note documents a single T cell receptor beta chain sequence. Germline CDR1 reads SGHRS; CDR2 reads YFSETQ. V was pared by 0 bases and J by 3 bases, with 15 bases between. This CDR3 comprises 16 residues. This record comes from a study of OX40 agonist ivuxolimab in advanced cancers. Using immunoSEQ multiplex PCR, the repertoire was profiled, and TCRdb retains in-frame clones only, with some absent. The data hold 35,000 to 50,000 clones, with approximately 90% observed a single time. Excluded were patients having autoimmune disease history or systemic immunosuppression. The sample here was CD4+ or CD8+ T cells sorted from blood, taken in a trial of the OX40 agonist ivuxolimab. The chain has TRBV5-1 and TRBJ1-1, with D tentatively TRBD1 (6 bases). The receptor comes from an adult with an advanced solid tumor such as melanoma, head and neck, liver or kidney cancer. CDR3 bases: TGCGCCAGCAGCTTGGGAGTCGGGGGGGCGGACACTGAAGCTTTCTTT. Translating gives CASSLGVGGADTEAFF.